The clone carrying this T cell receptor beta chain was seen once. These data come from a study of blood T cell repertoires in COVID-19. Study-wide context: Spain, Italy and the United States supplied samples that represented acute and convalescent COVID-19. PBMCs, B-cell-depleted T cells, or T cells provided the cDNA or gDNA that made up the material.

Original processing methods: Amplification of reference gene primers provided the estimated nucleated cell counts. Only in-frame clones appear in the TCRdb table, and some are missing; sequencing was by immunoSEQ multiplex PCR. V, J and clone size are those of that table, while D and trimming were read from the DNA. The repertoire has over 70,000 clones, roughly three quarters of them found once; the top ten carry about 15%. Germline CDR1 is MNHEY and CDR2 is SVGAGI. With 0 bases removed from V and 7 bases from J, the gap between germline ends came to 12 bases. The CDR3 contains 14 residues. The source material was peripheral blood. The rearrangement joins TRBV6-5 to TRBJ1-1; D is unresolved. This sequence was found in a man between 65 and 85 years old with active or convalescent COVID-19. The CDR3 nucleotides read TGTGCCAGCAGTTACTCAAGGTGGCGGCTTGAAGCTTTCTTT. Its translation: CASSYSRWRLEAFF.